This is a list of T cell receptor beta chains from one sample in a study of cytomegalovirus exposure and HLA in healthy donors. Assay: immunoSEQ multiplex PCR; the TCRdb copy retains only in-frame clones and omits some. The table counts 200,000 to 250,000 clones; under 1% lies in the top ten. The sequenced material came from PBMCs. These receptors all come from a woman in her 30s in good health and CMV-seropositive. CDR3s include the opening cysteine and the closing phenylalanine or tryptophan. A D gene is named only where the DNA matches it firmly.

D: .
V: TRBV2
J: TRBJ1-2
DNA: TGTGCCAGCAGTGAAGAAGGGCGGACAGTCTATGGCTACACCTTC
CDR3: CASSEEGRTVYGYTF

D: .
V: TRBV28
J: TRBJ2-7
DNA: TGTGCCAGCAGTTTACCCACGCAGGGCCGGACGGAGCAGTACTTC
CDR3: CASSLPTQGRTEQYF

D: TRBD1
V: TRBV6-5
J: TRBJ1-2
DNA: TGTGCCAGCAGTTACTCAAGGGACAGAAACTATGGCTACACCTTC
CDR3: CASSYSRDRNYGYTF

D: .
V: TRBV7-2
J: TRBJ2-7
DNA: TGTGCCAGCAGCTTAACCGACGGAGCCCCCCCCCACGAGCAGTACTTC
CDR3: CASSLTDGAPPHEQYF

D: .
V: TRBV2
J: TRBJ1-2
DNA: TGTGCCAGCAAGAAGGGAGACTATGGCTACACCTTC
CDR3: CASKKGDYGYTF

D: TRBD1
V: TRBV29-1
J: TRBJ2-1
DNA: TGCAGCGTAGGTGGACAGGGATACAATGAGCAGTTCTTC
CDR3: CSVGGQGYNEQFF

D: .
V: TRBV7-2
J: TRBJ1-1
DNA: TGTGCCAGCAGCTTAGTCGGCGGGGACACTGAAGCTTTCTTT
CDR3: CASSLVGGDTEAFF

D: .
V: TRBV5-1
J: TRBJ2-7
DNA: TGCGCCAGCAGCCCGACAGGCCTGCTCGAGCAGTACTTC
CDR3: CASSPTGLLEQYF

D: .
V: TRBV5-6
J: TRBJ2-1
DNA: TGTGCCAGCAGCTTGGTGAGGGCTAATGAGCAGTTCTTC
CDR3: CASSLVRANEQFF

D: .
V: TRBV7-8
J: TRBJ2-6
DNA: TGTGCCAGCAGTTCTACAGGGTACTCTGGGGCCAACGTCCTGACTTTC
CDR3: CASSSTGYSGANVLTF

D: .
V: TRBV7-2
J: TRBJ2-2
DNA: TGTGCCAGCAGCTTCCCCTCGGTTCCCGGGGAGCTGTTTTTT
CDR3: CASSFPSVPGELFF

D: .
V: TRBV30
J: TRBJ2-2
DNA: TGTGCCTGGAGTAGGAGGGGGCCCGGGGAGCTGTTTTTT
CDR3: CAWSRRGPGELFF

D: TRBD1
V: TRBV7-9
J: TRBJ1-2
DNA: TGTGCCAGCAGCGCCACAGGGGAAGGAGGCTACACCTTC
CDR3: CASSATGEGGYTF

D: .
V: TRBV7-8
J: TRBJ1-5
DNA: TGTGCCAGCAGCTTAGCGGTCGACAGCTTAAATCAGCCCCAGCATTTT
CDR3: CASSLAVDSLNQPQHF

D: TRBD1
V: TRBV18
J: TRBJ1-5
DNA: TGTGCCAGCTCACCACGAGGGACAGAGAATCAGCCCCAGCATTTT
CDR3: CASSPRGTENQPQHF

D: TRBD1
V: TRBV27
J: TRBJ1-4
DNA: TGTGCCAGCAGTTCCCGGACAGGGGTTGCAACTAATGAAAAACTGTTTTTT
CDR3: CASSSRTGVATNEKLFF

D: TRBD1
V: TRBV4-3
J: TRBJ2-7
DNA: TGCGCCAGCAGCCAGCCGGGACAGGGCTACGAGCAGTACTTC
CDR3: CASSQPGQGYEQYF

D: TRBD1
V: TRBV5-1
J: TRBJ1-1
DNA: TGCGCCAGCAGCTTGCGTGGACAGGGCTTCACTGAAGCTTTCTTT
CDR3: CASSLRGQGFTEAFF

D: TRBD2
V: TRBV5-4
J: TRBJ2-3
DNA: TGTGCCAGCAGGTCACTAGCGAGCACAGATACGCAGTATTTT
CDR3: CASRSLASTDTQYF

D: .
V: TRBV5-1
J: TRBJ2-7
DNA: TGCGCCAGCAGCTTGGGGGCAGGGGTCTCCTACGAGCAGTACTTC
CDR3: CASSLGAGVSYEQYF

D: TRBD1
V: TRBV5-4
J: TRBJ1-1
DNA: TGTGCCAGCAGCTTACGACGACAGGGTGTTCCTGAAGCTTTCTTT
CDR3: CASSLRRQGVPEAFF

D: TRBD1
V: TRBV28
J: TRBJ1-5
DNA: TGTGCCAGCAGGCAACAGGGGAGCGGCAATCAGCCCCAGCATTTT
CDR3: CASRQQGSGNQPQHF

D: .
V: TRBV21-1
J: TRBJ1-3
DNA: TGTGCCAGCAGCAAAGCGCTCGACAGCTCGCATTCTGGAAACACCATATATTTT
CDR3: CASSKALDSSHSGNTIYF

D: TRBD1
V: TRBV4-1
J: TRBJ1-1
DNA: TGCGCCAGCAGCCGAGGACAGGGAGGGGGGGGGAACACTGAAGCTTTCTTT
CDR3: CASSRGQGGGGNTEAFF

D: .
V: TRBV4-1
J: TRBJ1-3
DNA: TGCGCCAGCACTGACACAAGCACCATATATTTT
CDR3: CASTDTSTIYF

D: TRBD1
V: TRBV7-9
J: TRBJ2-7
DNA: TGTGCCAGCAGCTCGTCGGACAGGGGGCTTGAGCAGTACTTC
CDR3: CASSSSDRGLEQYF

D: TRBD2
V: TRBV4-1
J: TRBJ2-3
DNA: TGCGCCAGCAGCCAAGTGAAGACTAGCGATCCCACAGATACGCAGTATTTT
CDR3: CASSQVKTSDPTDTQYF

D: .
V: TRBV27
J: TRBJ2-7
DNA: TGTGCCAGCAACTCCGCGGGACGCTCTTACGAGCAGTACTTC
CDR3: CASNSAGRSYEQYF

D: TRBD2
V: TRBV9
J: TRBJ2-7
DNA: TGTGCCAGCAGCGTAGAACGATGGGGGGGAGGAGTAACCTACGAGCAGTACTTC
CDR3: CASSVERWGGGVTYEQYF

D: TRBD2
V: TRBV6-5
J: TRBJ2-7
DNA: TGTGCCAGCAGTTACGGACTAGCGGGAGCCTACGAGCAGTACTTC
CDR3: CASSYGLAGAYEQYF

D: TRBD1
V: TRBV9
J: TRBJ1-6
DNA: TGTGCCAGCAGCGAGCGGACAGGGCCAAGGGATTCACCCCTCCACTTT
CDR3: CASSERTGPRDSPLHF

D: TRBD1
V: TRBV5-1
J: TRBJ1-1
DNA: TGCGCCAGCCGTAACAGGGGTGGGACCGGGACTGAAGCTTTCTTT
CDR3: CASRNRGGTGTEAFF

D: TRBD1
V: TRBV9
J: TRBJ1-1
DNA: TGTGCCAGCAGCTCTCGGACAGGGGGCAACACTGAAGCTTTCTTT
CDR3: CASSSRTGGNTEAFF

D: .
V: TRBV2
J: TRBJ1-1
DNA: TGTGCCAGCAGTTACGTTGACAGCCTGAACACTGAAGCTTTCTTT
CDR3: CASSYVDSLNTEAFF

D: .
V: TRBV4-1
J: TRBJ1-5
DNA: TGCGCCAGCAGCCAACTCCCCCCTGAAGGGAGTGGTCATAGCCAGCCCCAGCATTTT
CDR3: CASSQLPPEGSGHSQPQHF

D: .
V: TRBV6-5
J: TRBJ2-7
DNA: TGTGCCAGCAGTTACTCCCCTTACGAGCAGTACTTC
CDR3: CASSYSPYEQYF

D: TRBD2
V: TRBV5-1
J: TRBJ2-5
DNA: TGCGCCAGCAGCCTCGGGACTAGCTGGGAGACCCAGTACTTC
CDR3: CASSLGTSWETQYF

D: .
V: TRBV28
J: TRBJ2-7
DNA: TGTGCCAGCAGTTACCAGGGCTTATCCTACGAGCAGTACTTC
CDR3: CASSYQGLSYEQYF

D: .
V: TRBV2
J: TRBJ1-6
DNA: TGTGCCAGCAGTGGGGTAGGGGATAATTCACCCCTCCACTTT
CDR3: CASSGVGDNSPLHF

D: .
V: TRBV5-8
J: TRBJ2-7
DNA: TGTGCCAGCAGCTTGGATGCGCCGTACGAGCAGTACTTC
CDR3: CASSLDAPYEQYF

D: TRBD1
V: TRBV29-1
J: TRBJ2-7
DNA: TGCAGCGTTGGGGACAGGGCCTCCTACGAGCAGTACTTC
CDR3: CSVGDRASYEQYF

D: .
V: TRBV7-6
J: TRBJ1-1
DNA: TGTGCCAGCAGACCCCTACAGGGACTGAACACTGAAGCTTTCTTT
CDR3: CASRPLQGLNTEAFF

D: TRBD2
V: TRBV28
J: TRBJ2-3
DNA: TGTGCCAGCGCGACCCCAGCTAGCGGGACAGATACGCAGTATTTT
CDR3: CASATPASGTDTQYF

D: TRBD1
V: TRBV6-1
J: TRBJ1-2
DNA: TGTGCCAGCAGTGAAACGAGCAGGGGGACCTATGGCTACACCTTC
CDR3: CASSETSRGTYGYTF

D: .
V: TRBV12-5
J: TRBJ2-3
DNA: TGTGCTAGTGGTTTGGTACTTCAGGGAGGCGCAGATACGCAGTATTTT
CDR3: CASGLVLQGGADTQYF

D: TRBD1
V: TRBV2
J: TRBJ2-7
DNA: TGTGCCAGCAGTCGGGGCGGACAGGGAAGTTTGGACTTC
CDR3: CASSRGGQGSLDF

D: .
V: TRBV7-2
J: TRBJ1-2
DNA: TGTGCCAGCAGCTTAGCCGGGACTTCTGCTGGCTACACCTTC
CDR3: CASSLAGTSAGYTF

D: .
V: TRBV6-1
J: TRBJ1-1
DNA: TGTGCCAGCAGTGAATCTGGCTGGGGCATGAACACTGAAGCTTTCTTT
CDR3: CASSESGWGMNTEAFF

D: TRBD1
V: TRBV11-2
J: TRBJ2-5
DNA: TGTGCCAGCAGCTCCAGACAGGGGGCGACGGGAGAGACCCAGTACTTC
CDR3: CASSSRQGATGETQYF

D: TRBD1
V: TRBV6-1
J: TRBJ1-6
DNA: TGTGCCAGCAGTTGGACAGGGGTAGTATCACCCCTCCACTTT
CDR3: CASSWTGVVSPLHF

D: TRBD1
V: TRBV6-1
J: TRBJ1-5
DNA: TGTGCCAGCAGACAGGGGGCCATCAATCAGCCCCAGCATTTT
CDR3: CASRQGAINQPQHF

D: TRBD1
V: TRBV2
J: TRBJ2-1
DNA: TGTGCCAGTAGTGTCATGGGACAGGGGTACAATGAGCAGTTCTTC
CDR3: CASSVMGQGYNEQFF

D: TRBD1
V: TRBV28
J: TRBJ1-1
DNA: TGTGCCAGCAGCTCCACTTCCCCCACAGGGGACACTGAAGCTTTCTTT
CDR3: CASSSTSPTGDTEAFF

D: TRBD1
V: TRBV5-4
J: TRBJ1-1
DNA: TGTGCCAGCAGCTTTTCCTTGACAGGGGTGAACACTGAAGCTTTCTTT
CDR3: CASSFSLTGVNTEAFF

D: TRBD1
V: TRBV7-9
J: TRBJ1-1
DNA: TGTGCCAGCAGCCTAGGGACAGGGGATTCTGAAGCTTTCTTT
CDR3: CASSLGTGDSEAFF

D: TRBD1
V: TRBV29-1
J: TRBJ1-2
DNA: TGCAGCGTTGATGGACAGGGGGCCTCCTTCGGCTACACCTTC
CDR3: CSVDGQGASFGYTF

D: TRBD1
V: TRBV20-1
J: TRBJ2-1
DNA: TGCAGTGCGGGACAGTACAATGAGCAGTTCTTC
CDR3: CSAGQYNEQFF